The rows below give T cell receptor beta chains drawn from one sample of a study of T-cell memory formation after mild COVID-19. TCRdb redid the calling of the 5' RACE reads with MiXCR, one entry per CDR3 protein. Among under 300,000 distinct CDR3 sequences, roughly 17% were seen once, and the ten largest hold 23%. The sample consisted of PBMCs or a T cell subset sorted from them (not recorded which). Receptor source: a young man who had mild COVID-19 (a few samples of this study predate the infection). Cell type and time point are not known. Each CDR3 is given with its conserved first and last residue. A D gene is named only where the DNA matches it firmly. Size is omitted from some rows. Given values are once, few, many or a class for expanded clones.

v_gene: TRBV6-2/TRBV6-3
j_gene: TRBJ2-1
d_gene: -
abundance: -
CDR3nt: TGTGCCAGCAGTTGGACAACCTACAATGAGCAGTTCTTC
CDR3aa: CASSWTTYNEQFF

v_gene: TRBV4-3
j_gene: TRBJ1-2
d_gene: -
abundance: -
CDR3nt: TGCGCCAGCAGCCAAGGGGACCCCATCTATGGCTACACCTTC
CDR3aa: CASSQGDPIYGYTF

v_gene: TRBV28
j_gene: TRBJ2-7
d_gene: -
abundance: -
CDR3nt: TGTGCCAGCAGTTTATCATCGGGTATCTACGAGCAGTACTTC
CDR3aa: CASSLSSGIYEQYF

v_gene: TRBV7-2
j_gene: TRBJ2-5
d_gene: -
abundance: few
CDR3nt: TGTGCCAGCAGTCCGGGGGGCCGGGGGACCCAGTACTTC
CDR3aa: CASSPGGRGTQYF

v_gene: TRBV12-3/TRBV12-4
j_gene: TRBJ2-1
d_gene: -
abundance: many
CDR3nt: TGTGCCAGCAGTTTTGCCGGGCCTGGCAATGAGCAGTTCTTC
CDR3aa: CASSFAGPGNEQFF

v_gene: TRBV30
j_gene: TRBJ2-1
d_gene: -
abundance: -
CDR3nt: TGTGCCTGGAGTGATTGGCAGGGACTGAATGAGCAGTTCTTC
CDR3aa: CAWSDWQGLNEQFF

v_gene: TRBV7-9
j_gene: TRBJ2-3
d_gene: -
abundance: many
CDR3nt: TGTGCCAGCAGCCTTACAGCAGATACGCAGTATTTT
CDR3aa: CASSLTADTQYF

v_gene: TRBV9
j_gene: TRBJ2-3
d_gene: -
abundance: few
CDR3nt: TGTGCCAGCAGCATACGGTGGGGACTCACAGATACGCAGTATTTT
CDR3aa: CASSIRWGLTDTQYF

v_gene: TRBV4-3
j_gene: TRBJ2-4
d_gene: -
abundance: -
CDR3nt: TGCGCCAGCAGCCAGGGGGTGACTAACGAAAACATTCAGTACTTC
CDR3aa: CASSQGVTNENIQYF

v_gene: TRBV3-1
j_gene: TRBJ1-2
d_gene: TRBD1
abundance: few
CDR3nt: TGTGCCAGCAGCCCCCGGGACAGGGGTGGGTATGGCTACACCTTC
CDR3aa: CASSPRDRGGYGYTF

v_gene: TRBV30
j_gene: TRBJ1-1
d_gene: -
abundance: -
CDR3nt: TGTGCCTGGGGGCCGAGCAGTGAAGCTTTCTTT
CDR3aa: CAWGPSSEAFF

v_gene: TRBV7-8
j_gene: TRBJ1-3
d_gene: -
abundance: -
CDR3nt: TGTGCCAGCAGCTTAGACATAGGTCCCTCTGGAAACACCATATATTTT
CDR3aa: CASSLDIGPSGNTIYF

v_gene: TRBV6-5
j_gene: TRBJ2-5
d_gene: -
abundance: -
CDR3nt: TGTGCCAGCAGTTACTCTGGGGGGCGAGAGACCCAGTACTTC
CDR3aa: CASSYSGGRETQYF

v_gene: TRBV2
j_gene: TRBJ1-2
d_gene: -
abundance: -
CDR3nt: TGTGCCAGCAGTGAGCTACAGGGCTACTATGGCTACACCTTC
CDR3aa: CASSELQGYYGYTF

v_gene: TRBV18
j_gene: TRBJ2-7
d_gene: -
abundance: -
CDR3nt: TGTGCCAGCTCACGGCGGTGGGAAATCTCCGAGCAGTACTTC
CDR3aa: CASSRRWEISEQYF

v_gene: TRBV20-1
j_gene: TRBJ1-2
d_gene: -
abundance: many
CDR3nt: TGCAGTGCCACTGGGCCCAATGGCTACACCTTC
CDR3aa: CSATGPNGYTF

v_gene: TRBV29-1
j_gene: TRBJ2-1
d_gene: -
abundance: -
CDR3nt: TGCAGCGTTGCGGAGAACGGTGAGCAGTTCTTC
CDR3aa: CSVAENGEQFF

v_gene: TRBV6-2/TRBV6-3
j_gene: TRBJ2-1
d_gene: -
abundance: few
CDR3nt: TGTGCCAGCAGAAACAGGGACTCTAGCAATGAGCAGTTCTTC
CDR3aa: CASRNRDSSNEQFF

v_gene: TRBV4-3
j_gene: TRBJ2-3
d_gene: -
abundance: few
CDR3nt: TGCGCCAGCAGCCAAGAACAGGTTCGAGGGATCCGCACAGATACGCAGTATTTT
CDR3aa: CASSQEQVRGIRTDTQYF

v_gene: TRBV7-9
j_gene: TRBJ2-1
d_gene: -
abundance: -
CDR3nt: TGTGCCAGCAGCTTAATTTCAGATGAGCAGTTCTTC
CDR3aa: CASSLISDEQFF

v_gene: TRBV12-3/TRBV12-4
j_gene: TRBJ1-3
d_gene: -
abundance: -
CDR3nt: TGTGCCAGCAGAACGGGACTCTCTGGAAACACCATATATTTT
CDR3aa: CASRTGLSGNTIYF

v_gene: TRBV12-3/TRBV12-4
j_gene: TRBJ1-1
d_gene: -
abundance: few
CDR3nt: TGTGCCAGCACCATGGCGTCCGGGGCGGCTGAAGCTTTCTTT
CDR3aa: CASTMASGAAEAFF

v_gene: TRBV5-1
j_gene: TRBJ1-2
d_gene: TRBD1
abundance: few
CDR3nt: TGCGCCAGCAGCCACAGGGGGCGTCTTCGGGACTATGGCTACACCTTC
CDR3aa: CASSHRGRLRDYGYTF

v_gene: TRBV18
j_gene: TRBJ1-1
d_gene: TRBD1
abundance: many
CDR3nt: TGTGCCAGCTCACAGGCCGGGACAGGGTTTCGGAACACTGAAGCTTTCTTT
CDR3aa: CASSQAGTGFRNTEAFF

v_gene: TRBV29-1
j_gene: TRBJ2-1
d_gene: TRBD1
abundance: -
CDR3nt: TGCAGCGTTGGTAACAGGGGAAATGAGCAGTTCTTC
CDR3aa: CSVGNRGNEQFF

v_gene: TRBV28
j_gene: TRBJ2-5
d_gene: -
abundance: medium-sized
CDR3nt: TGTGCCAGCAGGCCACAGGGAAAAGAGACCCAGTACTTC
CDR3aa: CASRPQGKETQYF

v_gene: TRBV5-1
j_gene: TRBJ2-3
d_gene: -
abundance: -
CDR3nt: TGCGCCAGCCAAACCGGCAGTTTGGCAGATACGCAGTATTTT
CDR3aa: CASQTGSLADTQYF

v_gene: TRBV12-3/TRBV12-4
j_gene: TRBJ2-2
d_gene: TRBD1
abundance: -
CDR3nt: TGTGCCAGCAGCCCTCGGGACAGAGGAACCGGGGAGCTGTTTTTT
CDR3aa: CASSPRDRGTGELFF

v_gene: TRBV5-1
j_gene: TRBJ1-6
d_gene: -
abundance: few
CDR3nt: TGCGCCAGCAGCTTGGATTCGCGATATAATTCACCCCTCCACTTT
CDR3aa: CASSLDSRYNSPLHF

v_gene: TRBV4-1
j_gene: TRBJ2-3
d_gene: -
abundance: -
CDR3nt: TGCGCCAGCAGCCATAGACAGGTCCTCACAGATACGCAGTATTTT
CDR3aa: CASSHRQVLTDTQYF

v_gene: TRBV27
j_gene: TRBJ1-1
d_gene: -
abundance: once
CDR3nt: TGTGCCAGCAGCCAACAGCTTTTCACTGAAGCTTTCTTT
CDR3aa: CASSQQLFTEAFF

v_gene: TRBV18
j_gene: TRBJ1-6
d_gene: -
abundance: few
CDR3nt: TGTGCCAGCTCACCTCGCTGGGATGGCAATTCACCCCTCCACTTT
CDR3aa: CASSPRWDGNSPLHF

v_gene: TRBV6-1
j_gene: TRBJ2-7
d_gene: -
abundance: -
CDR3nt: TGTGCCAGCAGCCCCCCTGGGAGGTTCTCCTACGAGCAGTACTTC
CDR3aa: CASSPPGRFSYEQYF

v_gene: TRBV12-3/TRBV12-4
j_gene: TRBJ2-3
d_gene: -
abundance: few
CDR3nt: TGTGCCAGCAGTCCCTCGACACACAGCACAGATACGCAGTATTTT
CDR3aa: CASSPSTHSTDTQYF

v_gene: TRBV6-5
j_gene: TRBJ2-5
d_gene: TRBD1
abundance: -
CDR3nt: TGTGCCAGCCGGGACAGCTCACAAGAGACCCAGTACTTC
CDR3aa: CASRDSSQETQYF

v_gene: TRBV5-1
j_gene: TRBJ2-3
d_gene: TRBD1
abundance: -
CDR3nt: TGCGCCAGCAGCGCCCGACAGGGTCGCACAGATACGCAGTATTTT
CDR3aa: CASSARQGRTDTQYF

v_gene: TRBV7-9
j_gene: TRBJ2-7
d_gene: -
abundance: few
CDR3nt: TGTGCCAGCAGCGGGGACATCTACGAGCAGTACTTC
CDR3aa: CASSGDIYEQYF

v_gene: TRBV20-1
j_gene: TRBJ1-2
d_gene: -
abundance: few
CDR3nt: TGCAGTGCTAGAGATAGGGGGGGCCATGGCTACACCTTC
CDR3aa: CSARDRGGHGYTF

v_gene: TRBV20-1
j_gene: TRBJ1-5
d_gene: TRBD1
abundance: few
CDR3nt: TGCAGTGCTGTCAGGGGGCTAAGTCAGCCCCAGCATTTT
CDR3aa: CSAVRGLSQPQHF

v_gene: TRBV5-6
j_gene: TRBJ2-5
d_gene: -
abundance: -
CDR3nt: TGTGCCAGCAGCGGTACGACGGGGTCGCAAGAGACCCAGTACTTC
CDR3aa: CASSGTTGSQETQYF

v_gene: TRBV20-1
j_gene: TRBJ1-1
d_gene: TRBD1
abundance: few
CDR3nt: TGCAGTGCTCGGACTGACAGGGGGCACACTGAAGCTTTCTTT
CDR3aa: CSARTDRGHTEAFF

v_gene: TRBV5-1
j_gene: TRBJ2-7
d_gene: -
abundance: -
CDR3nt: TGCGCCAGCAGCTTGGTTAGCGAGCAGTACTTC
CDR3aa: CASSLVSEQYF

v_gene: TRBV6-1
j_gene: TRBJ2-1
d_gene: TRBD2
abundance: many
CDR3nt: TGTGCCAGCAGGGGACTGACTAGCGGGGACTACAATGAGCAGTTCTTC
CDR3aa: CASRGLTSGDYNEQFF

v_gene: TRBV28
j_gene: TRBJ1-2
d_gene: -
abundance: few
CDR3nt: TGTGCCAGCAGCTTGGCACAAAACTATGGCTACACCTTC
CDR3aa: CASSLAQNYGYTF

v_gene: TRBV20-1
j_gene: TRBJ2-5
d_gene: TRBD2
abundance: many
CDR3nt: TGCAGTGCTAGAGATTTTGGCCAGCGGGGGGCCCAAGAGACCCAGTACTTC
CDR3aa: CSARDFGQRGAQETQYF

v_gene: TRBV5-1
j_gene: TRBJ2-1
d_gene: TRBD2
abundance: -
CDR3nt: TGCGCCAGCAGCCAGAGGACTAGCGGGGGCGAACACAATGAGCAGTTCTTC
CDR3aa: CASSQRTSGGEHNEQFF

v_gene: TRBV6-4
j_gene: TRBJ2-3
d_gene: -
abundance: -
CDR3nt: TGTGCCAGCAGTGACAGTTCCTTGGCCCACGGTACGCAGTATTTT
CDR3aa: CASSDSSLAHGTQYF

v_gene: TRBV5-5
j_gene: TRBJ1-5
d_gene: -
abundance: few
CDR3nt: TGTGCCAGCAGTACCTCCGTTTGGCAGCCCCAGCATTTT
CDR3aa: CASSTSVWQPQHF

v_gene: TRBV5-1
j_gene: TRBJ1-1
d_gene: -
abundance: few
CDR3nt: TGCGCCAGCAGCTCCCGGGTCGCAGGCACTGAAGCTTTCTTT
CDR3aa: CASSSRVAGTEAFF

v_gene: TRBV9
j_gene: TRBJ2-2
d_gene: -
abundance: -
CDR3nt: TGTGCCAGCAGCGTAAGACTTCAGACCGGGGAGCTGTTTTTT
CDR3aa: CASSVRLQTGELFF

v_gene: TRBV7-2
j_gene: TRBJ1-1
d_gene: -
abundance: -
CDR3nt: TGTGCCAGCAGCCTGACATCGGAAGCTTTCTTT
CDR3aa: CASSLTSEAFF

v_gene: TRBV7-9
j_gene: TRBJ2-5
d_gene: TRBD1
abundance: -
CDR3nt: TGTGCCAGCAGCTTCGCCCAGGGGGCGGCAGAGACCCAGTACTTC
CDR3aa: CASSFAQGAAETQYF

v_gene: TRBV11-2
j_gene: TRBJ2-3
d_gene: TRBD2
abundance: -
CDR3nt: TGTGCCAGCAGCTTGGCCCGGCGGGGGTACACAGATACGCAGTATTTT
CDR3aa: CASSLARRGYTDTQYF

v_gene: TRBV5-1
j_gene: TRBJ2-2
d_gene: -
abundance: -
CDR3nt: TGCGCCAGCAGGCAGGAGGCGAACACCGGGGAGCTGTTTTTT
CDR3aa: CASRQEANTGELFF

v_gene: TRBV30
j_gene: TRBJ2-7
d_gene: -
abundance: few
CDR3nt: TGTGCCTGGAATTCTGGGCAGGGGACCTACGAGCAGTACTTC
CDR3aa: CAWNSGQGTYEQYF

v_gene: TRBV28
j_gene: TRBJ2-3
d_gene: TRBD1
abundance: -
CDR3nt: TGTGCCAGCAGATCTCCAGGGGGTTACACAGATACGCAGTATTTT
CDR3aa: CASRSPGGYTDTQYF

v_gene: TRBV7-9
j_gene: TRBJ2-1
d_gene: -
abundance: -
CDR3nt: TGTGCCAGCAGCTTGGGGGCGGGCAATGAGCAGTTCTTC
CDR3aa: CASSLGAGNEQFF

v_gene: TRBV27
j_gene: TRBJ2-3
d_gene: TRBD2
abundance: -
CDR3nt: TGTGCCAGCAAAAGCGGGGGAGATACGCAGTATTTT
CDR3aa: CASKSGGDTQYF

v_gene: TRBV4-1
j_gene: TRBJ2-1
d_gene: -
abundance: -
CDR3nt: TGCGCCAGCAGCCAAGCCAGCAGCTCCTACAATGAGCAGTTCTTC
CDR3aa: CASSQASSSYNEQFF